The 25 T cell receptor beta chains in this list originate from one sample, sequenced in a study of T cells in Graves' hyperthyroidism and ophthalmopathy (dated by TCRdb to between 2018 and 2021). Receptor amplification or capture employed multiplex PCR. This sample was sequenced with an Illumina HiSeq 2000. Amplification of TCR beta CDR3 regions was carried out from RNA transcripts. The first round of RT-PCR for the TCR CDR3 was performed with the HTBI primer set and the Qiagen OneStep RT-PCR kit. Using fastp trimming at Q25 and MiXCR clonotype assembly, TCRdb reanalyzed the public sequencing data and kept in-frame beta chains. Each entry is one CDR3 protein sequence, shown with its most common DNA and genes. Counted in this sample were approximately 510,000 distinct CDR3 sequences; over 35% of them appeared once. Approximately 44% of the sample rests with the top ten. Sequenced material: peripheral blood or thyroid tissue (not recorded which). The receptors were sampled from an adult woman with Graves' disease, either hyperthyroidism or ophthalmopathy (not recorded which).

This clonotype was recorded many times. This rearrangement joins TRBV2 to TRBJ1-5; D is ambiguous. The CDR3 totals 14 residues. Trimming cost V 2 bases and J 4 bases, with 9 bases left between them. In germline, CDR1 is SNHLY, CDR2 FYNNEI. The CDR3, as DNA: TGTGCCAGCAGTGAAAGGCGGGATAATCAGCCCCAGCATTTT. Translating it yields CASSERRDNQPQHF.

The V and J genes are TRBV20-1 and TRBJ2-7; D is perhaps TRBD2 (5 bases). The CDR3 is 14 amino acids. The germline V and J ends were trimmed by 7 bases and 2 bases, with 18 bases remaining between them. Germline values: CDR1 DFQATT, CDR2 SNEGSKA (reference sequence). The CDR3: CSGESAWRAYEQYF. CDR3 coding DNA: TGCAGTGGAGAGTCGGCGTGGCGGGCCTACGAGCAGTACTTC.

The rearrangement joins TRBV9 to TRBJ2-7; the D is unclear. Germline assignment: CDR1 SGDLS and CDR2 YYNGEE. The CDR3 loop spans 12 amino acids. Deletions cut 0 bases from V and 6 bases from J, with 7 bases between. CDR3 DNA: TGTGCCAGCAGCGTAGGGAATGGCGAGCAGTACTTC. It codes for CASSVGNGEQYF.

This clonotype appeared a few times. This chain connects TRBV5-4 to TRBJ2-2; 8 bases align to TRBD2. Germline V gene data show CDR1 as SGHNT and CDR2 as YYREEE (reference sequence). The CDR3 consists of 16 residues. The trim removed 2 bases at V and 6 bases at J, leaving 9 bases unmatched. CDR3 DNA: TGTGCCAGCAGCTTTTGGGGCGGGGGGAAGTCCGGGGAGCTGTTTTTT. This codes for CASSFWGGGKSGELFF.

Many counts were recorded for this clonotype. The chain employs TRBV12-3 or TRBV12-4 and TRBJ1-5; D might be TRBD1 (5 bases). This CDR3 has 13 residues. Trimming took 3 bases from V and 5 from J, leaving 8 bases between them. CDR3 region: CASSFGGYQPQHF. In nucleotides, the CDR3 is TGTGCCAGCAGTTTCGGGGGGTATCAGCCCCAGCATTTT.

This clonotype was picked up many times. This rearrangement joins TRBV5-4 to TRBJ2-5; 7 bases are a match to TRBD1. The CDR3 length is 16 residues. The trim removed 1 base at V and 5 bases at J, leaving 11 bases unmatched. Per the germline V gene, CDR1 is SGHNT and CDR2 is YYREEE (reference sequence). DNA of the CDR3: TGTGCCAGCAGCTTGCAGTTAGCGCAGACAGGGGAGACCCAGTACTTC. This encodes CASSLQLAQTGETQYF.

The V and J genes are TRBV7-6 and TRBJ2-2, with TRBD2 matching over 8 bases. Trimming removed 5 bases from V and 3 bases from J; junction bases left unmatched: 5. The CDR3 runs to 15 residues. Germline CDR1 SGHVS, CDR2 FNYEAQ. The CDR3 is CASSGTRVDTGELFF. CDR3 nucleotide sequence: TGTGCCAGCAGCGGGACTAGGGTCGACACCGGGGAGCTGTTTTTT.

This clonotype has at least ten counts. The chain employs TRBV6-5 and TRBJ1-4, with TRBD1 identical over 7 bases. The CDR3 consists of 14 residues. Germline CDR1 is MNHEY and CDR2 is SVGAGI. V gave up 6 bases and J gave up 8 bases; unmatched junction bases: 9. DNA of the CDR3: TGTGCCAGCAGCTTGGGGGACAGTTGGGAAAAACTGTTTTTT. This translates into CASSLGDSWEKLFF.

This sequence joins TRBV7-9 and TRBJ1-1; possibly TRBD1 for D (5 bases). The V gene's germline CDR1 is SEHNR and CDR2 FQNEAQ (reference sequence). The CDR3 has 14 amino acids. Trimming removed 4 bases at V and 1 base at J, with 10 bases between. CDR3 residues: CASSSRTQNTEAFF. CDR3 nucleotide sequence: TGTGCCAGCAGCTCAAGGACACAGAACACTGAAGCTTTCTTT. The full variable domain, rest sourced from reference TRBV7-9 and TRBJ1-1, is DTGVSQNPRHKITKRGQNVTFRCDPISEHNRLYWYRQTLGQGPEFLTYFQNEAQLEKSRLLSDRFSAERPKGSFSTLEIQRTEQGDSAMYLCASSSRTQNTEAFFGQGTRLTVV.

This clonotype occurred many times. The chain recombines TRBV12-3 or TRBV12-4 with TRBJ1-5; D possibly corresponds to TRBD1 (5 bases). The CDR3 extends over 15 amino acids. V was pared by 8 bases and J by 2 bases, with 16 bases between. CDR3 nucleotides: TGTGCCAGCGGTCTTGGCGGGGGAGGCAATCAGCCCCAGCATTTT. Translation gives CASGLGGGGNQPQHF.

The chain employs TRBV7-6 and TRBJ2-5, with 12 bases fitting TRBD2. Germline values: CDR1 SGHVS, CDR2 FNYEAQ. J was trimmed by 2 bases and V by 2 bases; bases with no gene match: 6. This CDR3 has 17 residues. This CDR3 reads CASSLLRLAGGQETQYF. In DNA form, the CDR3 reads TGTGCCAGCAGCTTACTGCGGCTAGCGGGAGGGCAAGAGACCCAGTACTTC.

This clonotype came up a few times. The chain combines TRBV19 with TRBJ1-5; no clear D gene. V lost 3 bases, J lost 1 base, and 10 bases lay in between. The CDR3 contains 15 residues. Germline values: CDR1 LNHDA, CDR2 SQIVND (reference sequence). CDR3 bases: TGTGCCAGTAGTATGGGTAGGGAAAGCAATCAGCCCCAGCATTTT. Protein: CASSMGRESNQPQHF.

At least ten counts were recorded for this clonotype. CDR3 nucleotides: TGTGCCAGCAGCTTAGCTCTAGCAGCCAGTTCCCAAGAGACCCAGTACTTC. Protein: CASSLALAASSQETQYF. The chain recombines TRBV7-9 with TRBJ2-5, with D possibly being TRBD2 (5 bases). V lost 0 bases and J lost 1, with 15 bases in between. Looked up from germline, CDR1 is SEHNR and CDR2 is FQNEAQ (reference sequence). The CDR3 consists of 17 residues.

This chain uses TRBV20-1 with TRBJ1-2; no reliable D call. CDR3 length: 11 amino acids. V lost 0 bases to trimming and J lost 7 bases, with 6 bases between them. Germline assignment: CDR1 DFQATT and CDR2 SNEGSKA (reference sequence). CDR3 residues: CSARDMRGYTF. CDR3 nucleotide sequence: TGCAGTGCTAGAGATATGCGTGGCTACACCTTC.

This chain uses TRBV19 with TRBJ1-5; D call uncertain. Trimming cost V 8 bases and J 6 bases, with 14 bases left between them. The CDR3 runs to 13 residues. Per germline, CDR1 LNHDA and CDR2 SQIVND (reference sequence). The CDR3: CASEGGSRQPQHF. In DNA form, the CDR3 reads TGTGCCAGTGAAGGTGGAAGTCGTCAGCCCCAGCATTTT. The full variable domain, rest sourced from reference TRBV19 and TRBJ1-5, is DGGITQSPKYLFRKEGQNVTLSCEQNLNHDAMYWYRQDPGQGLRLIYYSQIVNDFQKGDIAEGYSVSREKKESFPLTVTSAQKNPTAFYLCASEGGSRQPQHFGDGTRLSIL.

This chain connects TRBV20-1 to TRBJ1-2, with 8 bases aligning to TRBD1. The germline V gene encodes CDR1 DFQATT and CDR2 SNEGSKA (reference sequence). The V segment lost 5 bases and the J segment 3 bases; nucleotides outside the gene matches: 5. CDR3 length: 13 residues. The CDR3 coding sequence is TGCAGTGCTCCGACAGGGGAGCACTATGGCTACACCTTC. Protein sequence: CSAPTGEHYGYTF.

The V call is TRBV10-2, the J call TRBJ2-7; D may be TRBD1 or TRBD2 (5 bases each). V was trimmed by 6 bases and J by 3 bases, leaving 18 bases between them. This CDR3 spans 15 amino acids. In germline, CDR1 is WSHSY, CDR2 SAAADI. The CDR3 sequence is CASSRTGTDDYEQYF. DNA of the CDR3: TGCGCCAGCAGCCGAACCGGGACGGATGACTACGAGCAGTACTTC.

The V call is TRBV25-1, the J call TRBJ1-5; 7 bases align to TRBD1. CDR3 length: 18 amino acids. Germline V gene lookup returns CDR1 MGHDK and CDR2 SYGVNS. The J segment lost 9 bases and the V segment lost 9 bases, leaving 26 bases of the junction unmatched. The CDR3 DNA follows: TGTGCCAGTACTAAAGCAGACAGGGCTTCAGGAGGACTGGGGCCCCAGCATTTT. This codes for CASTKADRASGGLGPQHF.

The chain uses TRBV12-3 or TRBV12-4 and TRBJ1-5; weak D call: TRBD1 (6 bases). V lost 6 bases to trimming and J lost 14 bases, with 17 bases between them. This CDR3 has 12 residues. CDR3 protein: CASRAQGTDEHF. The CDR3 DNA reads TGTGCCAGCAGGGCCCAGGGGACGGACGAGCATTTT.

The chain is built from TRBV7-9 and TRBJ1-5, with a weak D call TRBD1 (6 bases). The germline V and J ends were trimmed by 4 bases and 2 bases, with 15 bases remaining between them. The germline V gene encodes CDR1 SEHNR and CDR2 FQNEAQ (reference sequence). The CDR3 is made up of 16 amino acids. CDR3 protein: CASSSTRGRGNQPQHF. The CDR3 nucleotides read TGTGCCAGCAGCTCAACCCGGGGGCGAGGCAATCAGCCCCAGCATTTT.

There are a few counts of this clonotype. This sequence joins TRBV7-9 and TRBJ2-5; the D gene is possibly TRBD2 (5 bases). The length of the CDR3 is 15 residues. The V end lost 5 bases, the J end lost 2 bases, and 15 bases lay between the germline ends. The V gene's germline CDR1 is SEHNR and CDR2 FQNEAQ (reference sequence). DNA for the CDR3: TGTGCCAGCAGCCGACTACTAGATCCTCAAGAGACCCAGTACTTC. It is translated as CASSRLLDPQETQYF.

The chain combines TRBV2 with TRBJ1-1, with TRBD1 as a possible D gene (5 bases). Trimming took off 3 bases at V and 10 bases at J, with 15 bases between the two ends. The CDR3 has 13 residues. Germline V gene data show CDR1 as SNHLY and CDR2 as FYNNEI. The CDR3 protein is CASSDKGGVVAFF. The CDR3 DNA reads TGTGCCAGCAGTGATAAAGGAGGGGTTGTAGCTTTCTTT.

About this clonotype itself: At one end the junction does not follow the germline gene, possibly because of a read error. The chain combines TRBV20-1 with TRBJ1-1; no clear D. The CDR3 covers 14 residues. Germline V gene lookup returns CDR1 DFQATT and CDR2 SNEGSKA (reference sequence). The CDR3 reads CSVPSAETGTEALF. The CDR3 coding sequence is TGTAGTGTACCATCGGCCGAGACGGGCACTGAAGCTCTCTTT.

V gene TRBV25-1 combines with J gene TRBJ2-5; D is ambiguous. CDR1 and CDR2 from the germline V gene are MGHDK and SYGVNS. The CDR3 is 13 amino acids. CDR3 sequence reads: CARDDKLPETQYF. In nucleotides, the CDR3 is TGTGCTAGAGATGATAAGCTCCCAGAGACCCAGTACTTC.

This chain connects TRBV15 to TRBJ1-5; D ambiguous. Germline V gene data show CDR1 as LNHNV and CDR2 as YYDKDF (reference sequence). The V gene lost 5 bases and the J gene lost 2 bases, with 4 bases spanning the gap. The CDR3 runs to 12 residues. The CDR3 coding sequence is TGTGCCACCAGCTTCGGCAATCAGCCCCAGCATTTT. Amino acid sequence: CATSFGNQPQHF. Together with reference TRBV15 and TRBJ1-5, the CDR3 gives the full variable domain: DAMVIQNPRYQVTQFGKPVTLSCSQTLNHNVMYWYQQKSSQAPKLLFHYYDKDFNNEADTPDNFQSRRPNTSFCFLDIRSPGLGDTAMYLCATSFGNQPQHFGDGTRLSIL.